Following are 18 T cell receptor beta chains from one sample sequenced in a study of T cell repertoires in cytomegalovirus infection. Via MiXCR, TCRdb re-called the reads, giving one row per CDR3 protein. This sample has about 250,000 distinct CDR3 sequences; around 6.4% occur once, and the top ten carry 5.5% to 6.5%. Sequencing input: PBMCs. These receptors were taken from a human donor in good health (CMV status not recorded). Some clones in this sample may be carry-over from other donors' samples.

This clonotype was detected many times. V gene TRBV20-1 combines with J gene TRBJ1-1; D gene unclear. In germline, CDR1 is DFQATT, CDR2 SNEGSKA (reference sequence). Trimming shortened V by 3 bases and J by 1 base, and 12 bases separated the two germline ends. This CDR3 is built from 14 residues. The CDR3 DNA follows: TGCAGTGCTAGTCGGACCAATAAGAACACTGAAGCTTTCTTT. Translating gives CSASRTNKNTEAFF.

This clonotype was seen many times. The chain employs TRBV7-2 and TRBJ1-1; 7 positions match TRBD1. The V and J ends lost 5 bases and 4 bases, in that order; junction bases with no gene match: 10. Germline CDR1 and CDR2: SGHTA and FQGNSA. The CDR3 contains 15 residues. The CDR3 DNA reads as TGTGCCAGCAGCCGTGCGACAGGGACGGCCACTGAAGCTTTCTTT. It encodes CASSRATGTATEAFF. Looking up the rest from reference TRBV7-2 and TRBJ1-1 gives the full variable domain: GAGVSQSPSNKVTEKGKDVELRCDPISGHTALYWYRQSLGQGLEFLIYFQGNSAPDKSGLPSDRFSAERTGGSVSTLTIQRTQQEDSAVYLCASSRATGTATEAFFGQGTRLTVV.

This clonotype was picked up many times. This sequence joins TRBV6-2 or TRBV6-3 and TRBJ1-5; D is undetermined. The CDR3 consists of 16 residues. V lost 4 bases, J lost 1 base, and 14 bases lay in between. Germline CDR1 and CDR2: MNHEY and SVGEGT. The CDR3 spells CASSWAGRQSNQPQHF. The CDR3 DNA sequence: TGTGCCAGCAGTTGGGCAGGCCGCCAGAGCAATCAGCCCCAGCATTTT.

In its sample, this clonotype was seen many times. The junction does not match germline at one end; this may be a read error. This chain joins TRBV20-1 and TRBJ2-7, with D hard to call. This CDR3 is 14 amino acids long. The germline V gene encodes CDR1 DFQATT and CDR2 SNEGSKA (reference sequence). This chain's CDR3 is CSARGVRSSYEQYF. CDR3 sequence (DNA): TGCAGTGCAAGAGGCGTCAGGTCCTCCTACGAGCAGTACTTC.

This clonotype was picked up many times. The chain links TRBV7-2 to TRBJ1-1; D is perhaps TRBD1 (5 bases). In germline, CDR1 is SGHTA, CDR2 FQGNSA. V lost 1 base and J lost 8, with 8 bases in between. The CDR3 covers 12 residues. This chain's CDR3 is CASSLEWGEAFF. CDR3 bases: TGTGCCAGCAGCTTAGAATGGGGGGAAGCTTTCTTT.

This clonotype came up many times. This chain joins TRBV7-2 and TRBJ2-4; 7 bases align to TRBD2. V dropped 4 bases and J dropped 0; count of bases not matched to a gene: 6. CDR1 and CDR2 (germline): SGHTA, FQGNSA. The CDR3 totals 16 residues. CDR3: CASSSFREVAKNIQYF. For the CDR3, the DNA is TGTGCCAGCAGCTCCTTTCGGGAGGTAGCCAAAAACATTCAGTACTTC.

This clonotype was observed at least ten times. The chain recombines TRBV6-2 or TRBV6-3 with TRBJ2-1; D remains ambiguous. Trimming removed 6 bases at V and 1 base at J, with 7 bases between. The CDR3 contains 13 residues. In germline, CDR1 is MNHEY, CDR2 SVGEGT. CDR3 sequence (DNA): TGTGCCAGCAGACAGCCTTCCTACAATGAGCAGTTCTTC. Protein product: CASRQPSYNEQFF.

The sample holds many counts of this clonotype. This chain uses TRBV7-2 with TRBJ1-2, with D perhaps TRBD1 (5 bases). CDR1 and CDR2 from the germline V gene are SGHTA and FQGNSA. CDR3 length: 15 residues. V lost 4 bases and J lost 0, with 12 bases in between. The CDR3 spells CASSSRQFTNYGYTF. In nucleotides, the CDR3 is TGTGCCAGCAGCTCCCGACAGTTCACTAACTATGGCTACACCTTC.

This clonotype was detected many times. The CDR3 is CARLRGGADTQYF. DNA of the CDR3: TGTGCCAGACTTCGGGGGGGCGCGGATACGCAGTATTTT. The chain carries TRBV27 and TRBJ2-3; TRBD2 matches 8 bases. V trimming: 9 bases; J trimming: 6 bases; junction bases outside the gene matches: 8. Germline V lookup: CDR1 MNHEY, CDR2 SMNVEV (reference sequence). The CDR3 runs to 13 residues.

This clonotype was seen ten or more times. The CDR3 DNA is TGTGCCAGCAAGGTGGCAGGGGTAGCAGATACGCAGTATTTT. Residues: CASKVAGVADTQYF. The genes are TRBV6-1 and TRBJ2-3, with D tentatively TRBD1 (6 bases). Between the trimmed V and J ends, which lost 7 bases and 4 bases, there was a span of 15 bases. The length of the CDR3 is 14 residues. The germline V gene encodes CDR1 MNHNS and CDR2 SASEGT.

This clonotype showed up many times. The J gene is TRBJ1-1, the V gene TRBV7-2; the D is unclear. From germline, CDR1 is SGHTA and CDR2 FQGNSA. The V end lost 4 bases, the J end lost 4 bases, and 13 bases lay between the germline ends. The CDR3 is made up of 14 amino acids. The CDR3 protein is CASSSTQPSTEAFF. CDR3 nucleotides: TGTGCCAGCAGCTCGACCCAGCCCAGCACTGAAGCTTTCTTT.

Of note for this clonotype: Germline is not matched at one junction end, which may reflect a read error. V is TRBV7-2 and J is TRBJ2-5; D may be TRBD1 or TRBD2 (5 bases each). The CDR3 runs 14 residues. Germline lookup yields CDR1 SGHTA and CDR2 FQGNSA. CDR3 in DNA: TGTGCCAGCAGCTTAGGGGGACGGCAAGAGAACCAGTACTTC. Protein sequence: CASSLGGRQENQYF.

At least ten counts were recorded for this clonotype. This chain connects TRBV5-1 to TRBJ2-4, with a tentative D call TRBD2 (5 bases). The germline gives CDR1 SGHRS, CDR2 YFSETQ. CDR3 length: 13 residues. Trimming removed 4 bases from V and 8 bases from J, with 13 bases in between. CDR3 residues: CASSNRGRDIQYF. CDR3 sequence (DNA): TGCGCCAGCAGCAACCGGGGTAGGGACATTCAGTACTTC.

This clonotype was counted many times. The V call is TRBV7-9, the J call TRBJ2-3; TRBD1 might be the D (5 bases). The CDR3 sequence is 14 residues long. V shed 5 bases and J shed 1 base, with 10 bases lying between them. Germline assignment: CDR1 SEHNR and CDR2 FQNEAQ (reference sequence). This chain's CDR3 is CASSQDTGTDTQYF. The CDR3 nucleotides are TGTGCCAGCAGCCAGGACACCGGCACAGATACGCAGTATTTT.

This clonotype was counted at least ten times. The genes are TRBV28 and TRBJ2-2, with 8 bases lining up with TRBD1. This CDR3 comprises 13 residues. CDR1 is MDHEN and CDR2 is SYDVKM in the germline V gene. Unmatched junction bases numbered 4, after V lost 10 bases and J lost 3 bases. The CDR3 sequence is CATWTGHTGELFF. CDR3 bases: TGTGCCACTTGGACAGGGCACACCGGGGAGCTGTTTTTT.

Of note for this clonotype: This could be a read error, since a much larger clone is one nucleotide away. The genes are TRBV28 and TRBJ1-4; 7 nucleotides agree with TRBD1. The germline V gene has CDR1 MDHEN and CDR2 SYDVKM. CDR3 length: 13 amino acids. CDR3 protein: CASRGTADEKLSF. The CDR3 DNA follows: TGTGCCAGCAGAGGGACAGCGGATGAAAAACTGTCTTTT.

This clonotype was observed many times. V and J are TRBV3-1 and TRBJ2-7; 11 bases are a match to TRBD2. This CDR3 is built from 12 residues. The germline gives CDR1 LGHDT, CDR2 YNNKEL (reference sequence). Trimming removed 9 bases from V and 5 bases from J; junction bases left unmatched: 3. CDR3 nucleotides: TGTGCCAGTAGACTAGCGGGGAACGAGCAGTACTTC. Translation gives CASRLAGNEQYF.

This clonotype was counted ten times or more. The chain's CDR3 is CASSQESRTEAFF. CDR3 DNA sequence: TGTGCCAGCAGCCAAGAATCGAGGACTGAAGCTTTCTTT. This chain joins TRBV4-2 and TRBJ1-1; D gene ambiguous. The germline gives CDR1 LGHNA, CDR2 YNFKEQ. CDR3 length: 13 residues. Trimming took 0 bases from V and 5 from J, leaving 7 bases between them.